The clone carrying this TCR beta chain was observed at least ten times. The data belong to a study of CD8+CD57+ T cells in acquired aplastic anemia. Study as a whole: An average of 3.2 ug of DNA was obtained from sorted CD4+ and CD8+ cells.

It was genomic DNA that served as the template for profiling TCR beta VDJ and CDR3. TCRdb recomputed calls from the reads with MiXCR, one row per CDR3 protein. The sample yields 310,000 or so distinct CDR3 sequences, about three fifths seen once. This CDR3 has 15 residues. The germline CDR1 and CDR2 sequences are SGHRS and YFSETQ. Trimming took 0 bases from V and 4 from J, leaving 13 bases between them. Only patients with CD8+CD57+ cell expansion on flow cytometry were chosen for sequencing. Each patient had severe acquired aplastic anemia. Sequenced input: sorted CD4+, CD8+, or CD8+CD57+ T cells (not recorded which) from PBMCs. The TCR comes from a human donor with aplastic anemia. V usage is TRBV5-1 and J usage is TRBJ2-5; the D gene is possibly TRBD2 (5 bases). As DNA, the CDR3 is TGCGCCAGCAGCTTGGATGGGAGAGGGTCAGAGACCCAGTACTTC. It codes for CASSLDGRGSETQYF.